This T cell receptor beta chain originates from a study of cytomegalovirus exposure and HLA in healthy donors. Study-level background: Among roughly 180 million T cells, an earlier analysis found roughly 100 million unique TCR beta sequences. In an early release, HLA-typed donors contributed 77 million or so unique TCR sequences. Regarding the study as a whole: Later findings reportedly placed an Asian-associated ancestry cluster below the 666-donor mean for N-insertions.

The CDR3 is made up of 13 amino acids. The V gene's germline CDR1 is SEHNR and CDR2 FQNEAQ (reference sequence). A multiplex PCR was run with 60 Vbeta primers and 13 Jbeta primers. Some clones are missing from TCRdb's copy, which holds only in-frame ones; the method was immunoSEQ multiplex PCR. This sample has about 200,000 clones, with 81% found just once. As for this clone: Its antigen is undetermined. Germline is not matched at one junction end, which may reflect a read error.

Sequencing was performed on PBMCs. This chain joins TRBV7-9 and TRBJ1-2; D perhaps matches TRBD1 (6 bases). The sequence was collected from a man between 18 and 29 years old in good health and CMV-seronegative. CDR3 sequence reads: CSSSLELGGPFLF. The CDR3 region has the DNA TGTTCCAGCAGCTTAGAGTTAGGGGGACCTTTTCTCTTC.